A single sample is the source of the 21 T cell receptor beta chains below, sequenced in a study of T cell responses to AZD1222 COVID-19 vaccine. TCRdb's table, derived via immunoSEQ multiplex PCR, lists solely in-frame clones and lacks some. There are under 50,000 clones in the sample; 80% occur only once, and roughly 22% lies in the top ten. Source: peripheral blood, taken 28 days after the second dose of the MenACWY control vaccine. These receptors were obtained from an adult who received the MenACWY meningococcal vaccine as a control.

This chain joins TRBV7-9 and TRBJ1-5, with D hard to call. The length of the CDR3 is 13 residues. Deletions cut 3 bases from V and 1 base from J, with 4 bases between. CDR1 and CDR2 (germline): SEHNR, FQNEAQ (reference sequence). The CDR3 DNA sequence: TGTGCCAGCAGCTTTCAGAGCAATCAGCCCCAGCATTTT. Amino acids: CASSFQSNQPQHF.

The chain combines TRBV27 with TRBJ2-7; 12 bases are shared with TRBD2. Unmatched junction bases numbered 7, after V lost 7 bases and J lost 3 bases. The CDR3 is 15 residues long. Germline CDR1 is MNHEY and CDR2 is SMNVEV (reference sequence). The CDR3 is CASTFLAGGVYEQYF. The CDR3 coding sequence is TGTGCCAGCACCTTTCTAGCGGGAGGGGTCTACGAGCAGTACTTC.

The chain joins TRBV7-8 to TRBJ1-1; D is ambiguous. The V gene lost 1 base and the J gene lost 0 bases, with 6 bases spanning the gap. Germline CDR1 SGHVS, CDR2 FQNEAQ. This CDR3 has 14 amino acids. The CDR3 DNA reads as TGTGCCAGCAGCTTAGACAGATTGAACACTGAAGCTTTCTTT. Amino acids: CASSLDRLNTEAFF. The entire variable domain, with the rest obtained from reference TRBV7-8 and TRBJ1-1, is as follows: GAGVSQSPRYKVAKRGQDVALRCDPISGHVSLFWYQQALGQGPEFLTYFQNEAQLDKSGLPSDRFFAERPEGSVSTLKIQRTQQEDSAVYLCASSLDRLNTEAFFGQGTRLTVV.

The table lists this clone with a few counts. The chain recombines TRBV19 with TRBJ1-1; 8 nucleotides align to TRBD1. Trimming at V came to 6 bases and at J to 5 bases, leaving 5 bases not matched to a gene. The germline CDR1 and CDR2 sequences are LNHDA and SQIVND (reference sequence). The CDR3 has 13 residues. CDR3 DNA sequence: TGTGCCAGTAGGGCACAGGGGGGGACTGAAGCTTTCTTT. As protein: CASRAQGGTEAFF.

For the CDR3, the DNA is TGTGCCAGTAGTAGGGGACCTCCGGGACTAGCGGGGGGGACCACAGATACGCAGTATTTT. Translation: CASSRGPPGLAGGTTDTQYF. This sequence joins TRBV19 and TRBJ2-3, with 16 bases identical to TRBD2. The CDR3 is made up of 20 amino acids. V lost 4 bases to trimming and J lost 2 bases; unmatched junction nucleotides: 12. The germline V gene has CDR1 LNHDA and CDR2 SQIVND (reference sequence). Looking up the rest from reference TRBV19 and TRBJ2-3 gives the full variable domain: DGGITQSPKYLFRKEGQNVTLSCEQNLNHDAMYWYRQDPGQGLRLIYYSQIVNDFQKGDIAEGYSVSREKKESFPLTVTSAQKNPTAFYLCASSRGPPGLAGGTTDTQYFGPGTRLTVL.

The V and J genes are TRBV7-9 and TRBJ1-1; D call uncertain. From germline, CDR1 is SEHNR and CDR2 FQNEAQ (reference sequence). There are 12 residues in the CDR3. V was shortened by 5 bases and J by 6 bases, with 10 bases between the two germline ends. The CDR3 is CASSRTDAEAFF. CDR3 DNA: TGTGCCAGCAGCCGGACGGACGCTGAAGCTTTCTTT.

This rearrangement joins TRBV11-2 to TRBJ1-2; D not resolved. Germline-derived CDR1 and CDR2 are SGHAT and FQNNGV. The length of the CDR3 is 13 residues. Trimming removed 1 base at V and 9 bases at J, with 12 bases between. CDR3 coding DNA: TGTGCCAGCAGCTTAGTCGGAGGGTCGAGCTACACCTTC. As protein: CASSLVGGSSYTF.

By sample fraction, this clone is medium-sized (0.01 to 0.1%). The CDR3 DNA is TGTGCCAGCAGTTTCGCTTCGGGAGACTACGAGCAGTACTTC. Amino acids: CASSFASGDYEQYF. This chain uses TRBV6-5 with TRBJ2-7; the D gene is possibly TRBD2 (6 bases). The CDR3 totals 14 residues. Germline loops: CDR1 MNHEY, CDR2 SVGAGI. The ends were cut back, 4 bases at V and 3 bases at J, with 13 bases in the middle.

This clone was detected only a few times. The chain has TRBV11-2 and TRBJ1-6, with D tentatively TRBD1 (5 bases). V lost 4 bases and J lost 7, with 14 bases in between. The CDR3 consists of 15 residues. Germline loops: CDR1 SGHAT, CDR2 FQNNGV. CDR3 sequence (DNA): TGTGCCAGCAGCTCCGAGGTGACAGACAATTCACCCCTCCACTTT. Protein: CASSSEVTDNSPLHF.

The rearrangement joins TRBV29-1 to TRBJ2-1, with TRBD1 matching over 8 bases. Germline-derived CDR1 and CDR2 are SQVTM and ANQGSEA. This CDR3 spans 14 amino acids. After removal of 5 bases from V and 5 bases from J, the junction contained 8 bases not matched to a gene. The CDR3 protein is CSVHRDRNNNEQFF. DNA of the CDR3: TGCAGCGTTCACCGGGACAGGAACAACAATGAGCAGTTCTTC.

The chain recombines TRBV27 with TRBJ2-5, with D possibly being TRBD2 (7 bases). The V gene lost 0 bases and the J gene lost 5 bases, with 16 bases spanning the gap. This CDR3 region has 16 residues. The V gene's germline CDR1 is MNHEY and CDR2 SMNVEV (reference sequence). CDR3 in amino acids: CASSLSNGGAKETQYF. Written as DNA, the CDR3 is TGTGCCAGCAGTTTATCGAATGGGGGGGCCAAGGAGACCCAGTACTTC.

The sample holds one count of this clone. The gene calls are TRBV2 and TRBJ1-1, with TRBD1 identical over 8 bases. Germline V gene lookup returns CDR1 SNHLY and CDR2 FYNNEI. V dropped 5 bases and J dropped 0; count of bases not matched to a gene: 2. The CDR3 extends over 14 amino acids. CDR3 amino acids: CASSRQGLNTEAFF. DNA for the CDR3: TGTGCCAGCAGTAGACAGGGGTTGAACACTGAAGCTTTCTTT.

The rearrangement uses TRBV19 and TRBJ1-1; the D gene is possibly TRBD1 (6 bases). The V gene lost 5 bases and the J gene lost 9 bases, with 22 bases spanning the gap. The CDR3 is 15 amino acids. CDR1 and CDR2 from the germline V gene are LNHDA and SQIVND (reference sequence). This chain's CDR3 is CASSLRRTVGGQAFF. The CDR3 region has the DNA TGTGCCAGTAGTCTCCGGAGGACAGTTGGGGGCCAAGCTTTCTTT.

The chain combines TRBV7-9 with TRBJ2-7; D remains unclear. From germline, CDR1 is SEHNR and CDR2 FQNEAQ (reference sequence). The ends were cut back, 3 bases at V and 2 bases at J, with 5 bases in the middle. There are 12 residues in the CDR3. This CDR3 is CASSFQAYEQYF. For the CDR3, the DNA is TGTGCCAGCAGCTTTCAAGCCTACGAGCAGTACTTC.

The V and J genes are TRBV30 and TRBJ1-1, with 7 nucleotides matching TRBD1. Trimming cost V 1 base and J 7 bases; bases outside gene matches: 3. Germline lookup yields CDR1 GTSNPN and CDR2 SVGIG (reference sequence). CDR3 length equals 12 residues. The CDR3 DNA sequence: TGTGCCTGGAGTGGCCGGGACAGTGAAGCTTTCTTT. This gives the protein CAWSGRDSEAFF.

V and J are TRBV10-1 and TRBJ1-2; D uncertain. The CDR3 consists of 13 residues. Germline CDR1 and CDR2: WNHNN and SYGVQD (reference sequence). Between the trimmed V and J ends, which lost 4 bases and 8 bases, there was a span of 14 bases. The DNA for the CDR3 is TGCGCCAGCAGTGCCTCGCGAGGGCGCGGCTACACCTTC. It encodes CASSASRGRGYTF.

This chain uses TRBV27 with TRBJ1-5; D is ambiguous. The V gene's germline CDR1 is MNHEY and CDR2 SMNVEV (reference sequence). The CDR3 is 14 residues long. Between the trimmed V and J ends, which lost 0 bases and 4 bases, there was a span of 7 bases. As DNA, the CDR3 is TGTGCCAGCAGTTTATCAGGGCGGAATCAGCCCCAGCATTTT. Amino acid sequence: CASSLSGRNQPQHF.

The V call is TRBV19, the J call TRBJ1-1, with D uncertain. Germline-derived CDR1 and CDR2 are LNHDA and SQIVND (reference sequence). Trimming removed 5 bases from V and 5 bases from J, with 12 bases in between. CDR3 length: 13 amino acids. CDR3 nucleotides: TGTGCCAGTAGTGACCGCGCGGATACTGAAGCTTTCTTT. Translated: CASSDRADTEAFF.

CDR3: CASSERPLSNQPQHF. The DNA of the CDR3 is TGTGCCAGCAGTGAACGGCCACTTAGCAATCAGCCCCAGCATTTT. The rearrangement uses TRBV6-1 and TRBJ1-5; D is uncertain. Between the trimmed V and J ends, which lost 2 bases and 0 bases, there was a span of 8 bases. This CDR3 comprises 15 residues. Germline-derived CDR1 and CDR2 are MNHNS and SASEGT.

The J gene is TRBJ2-1, the V gene TRBV10-1, with D perhaps being TRBD1 or TRBD2 (5 bases each). Germline values: CDR1 WNHNN, CDR2 SYGVQD (reference sequence). The CDR3 sequence is 13 residues long. Deletions cut 4 bases from V and 4 bases from J, with 8 bases between. This chain's CDR3 is CASSGGPYNEQFF. The CDR3 nucleotides read TGCGCCAGCAGTGGGGGACCTTACAATGAGCAGTTCTTC.

CDR3 protein: CASSETWTGDSPLHF. DNA of the CDR3: TGTGCCAGCAGTGAAACTTGGACAGGGGATTCACCCCTCCACTTT. This sequence joins TRBV6-1 and TRBJ1-6, with 9 bases matching TRBD1. The V gene's germline CDR1 is MNHNS and CDR2 SASEGT. The CDR3 runs 15 residues. V lost 2 bases to trimming and J lost 8 bases; unmatched junction nucleotides: 4.